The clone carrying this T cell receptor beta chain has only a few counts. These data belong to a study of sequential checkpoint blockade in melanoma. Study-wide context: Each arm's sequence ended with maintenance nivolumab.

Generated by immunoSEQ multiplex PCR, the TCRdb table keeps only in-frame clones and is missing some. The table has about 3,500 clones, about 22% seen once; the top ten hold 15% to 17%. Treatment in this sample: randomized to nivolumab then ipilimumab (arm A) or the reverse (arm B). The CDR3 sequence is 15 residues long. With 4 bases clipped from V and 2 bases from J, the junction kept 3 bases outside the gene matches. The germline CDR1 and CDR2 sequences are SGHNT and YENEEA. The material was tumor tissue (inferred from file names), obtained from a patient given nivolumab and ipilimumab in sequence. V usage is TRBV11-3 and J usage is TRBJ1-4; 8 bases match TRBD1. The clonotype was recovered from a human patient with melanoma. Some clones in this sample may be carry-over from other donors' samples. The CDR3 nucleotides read TGTGCCAGCAGCTCGAACAGGGGGACTAATGAAAAACTGTTTTTT. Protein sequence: CASSSNRGTNEKLFF.